These 3 T cell receptor beta chains were all obtained from the same sample, sequenced in a study of T cells in localized non-small cell lung cancer. Produced via immunoSEQ multiplex PCR; TCRdb's table is partial and in-frame only. This sample has more than 70,000 clones; around four fifths occur once, and the top ten carry 2.5% to 3%. The sample here was peripheral blood, taken before any cancer treatment. The receptor set was obtained from a man between 40 and 69 years old with stage I lung adenocarcinoma.

Only a few counts were recorded for this clone. The chain uses TRBV6-6 and TRBJ1-6; possibly TRBD1 for D (6 bases). V was pared by 7 bases and J by 9 bases, with 10 bases between. Per the germline V gene, CDR1 is MNHNY and CDR2 is SVGAGI (reference sequence). There are 12 residues in the CDR3. CDR3 sequence reads: CASNREGSPLHF. In DNA form, the CDR3 reads TGTGCCAGCAACAGGGAAGGTTCACCCCTCCACTTT.

This clone was detected only a few times. The chain carries TRBV28 and TRBJ1-5; D is undetermined. The CDR3 extends over 13 amino acids. V dropped 4 bases and J dropped 9 bases, with 13 bases sitting between them. Germline-derived CDR1 and CDR2 are MDHEN and SYDVKM. CDR3 sequence (DNA): TGTGCCAGCAGTTGGCAGGTTATTCCGCCCCAGCATTTT. This gives the protein CASSWQVIPPQHF.

The chain joins TRBV6-1 to TRBJ2-7; 10 bases align to TRBD2. The CDR3 contains 17 residues. Germline V CDR1 and CDR2: MNHNS, SASEGT. The ends lost 4 bases at V and 1 base at J; junction bases unmatched: 10. The CDR3 sequence: CASSGRLAGVGSYEQYF. CDR3 sequence (DNA): TGTGCCAGCAGTGGTCGGCTAGCGGGAGTTGGGTCCTACGAGCAGTACTTC.